These T cell receptor beta chains were read from a single sample in a study of post-analysis software for immune sequencing data. TCRdb reanalysed the PCR reads using MiXCR and keeps one entry per CDR3 protein. This sample has a few hundred thousand distinct CDR3 sequences, with less than 40% found just once. Sequencing was done on a sample of blood. The receptors stem from a girl aged 10-17 years with multiple sclerosis. CDR3s include the opening cysteine and the closing phenylalanine or tryptophan. A D gene is named only where the DNA matches it firmly. Expanded clones get a size class; other rows say once, few or many, or leave the size out.

size	V	J	D	CDR3	DNA
NA	TRBV7-8	TRBJ2-5	NA	CASSCEGTYETQYF	TGTGCCAGCAGCTGCGAGGGAACGTACGAGACCCAGTACTTC
NA	TRBV3-1	TRBJ2-1	NA	CASSQDGGFGSYNEQFF	TGTGCCAGCAGCCAAGATGGCGGCTTCGGTTCCTACAATGAGCAGTTCTTC
many	TRBV6-5	TRBJ2-2	NA	CASSYLAGTGELFF	TGTGCCAGCAGTTACCTCGCCGGCACCGGGGAGCTGTTTTTT
NA	TRBV7-2	TRBJ2-7	NA	CASSLVRAYEQYF	TGTGCCAGCAGCTTAGTTAGAGCCTACGAGCAGTACTTC
many	TRBV3-1	TRBJ1-1	NA	CASSQRRGANTEAFF	TGTGCCAGCAGCCAGCGGCGGGGGGCTAACACTGAAGCTTTCTTT
many	TRBV4-2	TRBJ2-5	NA	CASSQGLGTPQETQYF	TGTGCCAGCAGCCAAGGGCTCGGGACTCCGCAAGAGACCCAGTACTTC
NA	TRBV6-6	TRBJ2-3	NA	CASMTSGTQYF	TGTGCCAGCATGACATCGGGTACGCAGTATTTT
NA	TRBV7-8	TRBJ2-3	TRBD2	CASSPRPGGNTGTQYF	TGTGCCAGCAGCCCCCGCCCGGGGGGGAACACAGGTACGCAGTATTTT
many	TRBV5-5	TRBJ1-2	NA	CASSFGGHYGYTF	TGTGCCAGCAGCTTCGGGGGGCACTATGGCTACACCTTC
NA	TRBV11-2	TRBJ2-1	TRBD2	CASSLVLLAGGVNEQFF	TGTGCCAGCAGCTTAGTTTTACTAGCGGGAGGGGTTAATGAGCAGTTCTTC
few	TRBV9	TRBJ2-3	NA	CASSTGGGTDTQYF	TGTGCCAGCAGCACAGGTGGAGGCACAGATACGCAGTATTTT
NA	TRBV19	TRBJ1-2	NA	CASSIAGPDYGYTF	TGTGCCAGTAGTATAGCAGGGCCGGACTATGGCTACACCTTC
NA	TRBV7-2	TRBJ2-3	TRBD2	CASSFVAGDSTDTQYF	TGTGCCAGCAGCTTCGTAGCGGGAGACAGCACAGATACGCAGTATTTT
many	TRBV7-2	TRBJ2-1	TRBD2	CASSPSLVAGDNEQFF	TGTGCCAGCAGCCCTTCCCTGGTAGCGGGAGACAATGAGCAGTTCTTC
NA	TRBV20-1	TRBJ1-1	TRBD1	CSARAEAGGALAFF	TGCAGTGCTAGAGCCGAGGCAGGGGGCGCGTTGGCTTTCTTT
few	TRBV2	TRBJ1-5	NA	CASSGRTSNQPQHF	TGTGCCAGCAGTGGCAGAACTAGCAATCAGCCCCAGCATTTT
once	TRBV27	TRBJ1-2	NA	CASSPRGGSYGYTF	TGTGCCAGCAGTCCCCGCGGGGGCAGCTATGGCTACACCTTC
many	TRBV28	TRBJ2-3	TRBD2	CASHTSGGADTQYF	TGTGCCAGCCATACTAGCGGGGGAGCAGATACGCAGTATTTT
few	TRBV19	TRBJ2-1	TRBD1	CASSKTGGSYNEQFF	TGTGCCAGTAGTAAAACAGGGGGCTCCTACAATGAGCAGTTCTTC
many	TRBV7-2	TRBJ2-1	TRBD2	CASSSLAGTSYNEQFF	TGTGCCAGCAGCTCACTAGCGGGAACATCCTACAATGAGCAGTTCTTC
NA	TRBV5-1	TRBJ2-1	NA	CASSPLAGNHNEQFF	TGCGCCAGCAGCCCACTAGCAGGGAACCACAATGAGCAGTTCTTC
few	TRBV6-2/TRBV6-3	TRBJ2-1	TRBD2	CASSYIEGLAGSNEQFF	TGTGCCAGCAGTTATATTGAGGGACTAGCGGGATCCAATGAGCAGTTCTTC
many	TRBV15	TRBJ2-1	TRBD2	CATAVAGVDEQFF	TGTGCCACCGCCGTGGCGGGGGTCGATGAGCAGTTCTTC
many	TRBV11-2	TRBJ2-3	NA	CASSLLRISTDTQYF	TGTGCCAGCAGCTTACTGCGGATCAGCACAGATACGCAGTATTTT
NA	TRBV3-1	TRBJ2-5	NA	CASSQDRVRGGETQYF	TGTGCCAGCAGCCAAGATAGGGTCAGGGGAGGGGAGACCCAGTACTTC
NA	TRBV5-1	TRBJ1-2	NA	CASNLRRYDGYTF	TGCGCCAGCAACTTGAGAAGGTACGATGGCTACACCTTC
NA	TRBV5-1	TRBJ1-1	NA	CASSSPRGPGEAFF	TGCGCCAGCAGCTCCCCACGGGGTCCCGGCGAAGCTTTCTTT
many	TRBV5-1	TRBJ2-1	NA	CASSLGVGDYNEQFF	TGCGCCAGCAGCTTGGGTGTGGGAGACTACAATGAGCAGTTCTTC
many	TRBV10-2	TRBJ1-2	TRBD1	CASSPAAGGAYGYTF	TGCGCCAGCAGCCCCGCGGCAGGGGGCGCCTATGGCTACACCTTC
many	TRBV11-2	TRBJ1-2	NA	CASSPDEVIYGYTF	TGTGCCAGCAGCCCTGACGAGGTCATCTATGGCTACACCTTC
NA	TRBV7-2	TRBJ2-3	NA	CASSSRRRPSTDTQYF	TGTGCCAGCAGCTCCAGGCGGAGGCCTAGCACAGATACGCAGTATTTT
NA	TRBV7-2	TRBJ1-2	NA	CASSGRTAREYYGYTF	TGTGCCAGCAGCGGACGGACAGCACGGGAGTACTATGGCTACACCTTC
many	TRBV7-3	TRBJ1-1	NA	CASSRGRGAEAFF	TGTGCCAGCAGCCGAGGACGGGGCGCTGAAGCTTTCTTT
NA	TRBV11-2	TRBJ2-3	NA	CASSLVGGRFSTDTQYF	TGTGCCAGCAGCTTAGTGGGGGGACGGTTTAGCACAGATACGCAGTATTTT
NA	TRBV28	TRBJ1-5	TRBD1	CASSSDRVGTQPQHF	TGTGCCAGCAGTTCGGACAGGGTAGGGACTCAGCCCCAGCATTTT
many	TRBV5-1	TRBJ1-6	NA	CASSPGDSYNSPLHF	TGCGCCAGCAGCCCCGGCGACAGTTATAATTCACCCCTCCACTTT
NA	TRBV12-3/TRBV12-4	TRBJ1-1	TRBD1	CVSREDRGQTEAFF	TGTGTCAGCAGAGAGGACAGGGGGCAGACTGAAGCTTTCTTT
NA	TRBV5-1	TRBJ2-7	NA	CASSPSPGLGREQYF	TGCGCCAGCAGCCCCTCCCCAGGGCTAGGACGTGAGCAGTACTTC
few	TRBV18	TRBJ1-4	NA	CASSPEATNEKLFF	TGTGCCAGCTCACCGGAGGCAACTAATGAAAAACTGTTTTTT
NA	TRBV10-3	TRBJ1-3	NA	CAISGDMVAGNTIYF	TGTGCCATCAGTGGGGACATGGTTGCTGGAAACACCATATATTTT
few	TRBV19	TRBJ2-3	NA	CASSINRLTDTQYF	TGTGCCAGTAGTATAAACAGGTTAACAGATACGCAGTATTTT
many	TRBV6-6	TRBJ2-3	NA	CASSYLVGATASDTQYF	TGTGCCAGCAGTTACCTCGTAGGGGCCACGGCCTCAGATACGCAGTATTTT
once	TRBV29-1	TRBJ1-2	NA	CSVGRDTYGYTF	TGCAGCGTTGGCCGGGACACCTATGGCTACACCTTC
many	TRBV5-1	TRBJ2-5	NA	CASSPPGETQYF	TGCGCCAGCAGTCCTCCAGGGGAGACCCAGTACTTC
many	TRBV29-1	TRBJ2-3	TRBD1	CSVDGDSLTDTQYF	TGCAGCGTTGACGGGGACAGCCTCACAGATACGCAGTATTTT
many	TRBV10-3	TRBJ2-5	TRBD2	CAISVGTGGTYQETQYF	TGTGCCATCAGTGTCGGAACGGGAGGGACGTACCAAGAGACCCAGTACTTC
many	TRBV7-9	TRBJ2-1	NA	CASSLVAVDNEQFF	TGTGCCAGCAGCTTAGTGGCAGTTGACAATGAGCAGTTCTTC
NA	TRBV4-1	TRBJ2-1	NA	CASSPHSGTPSSYNEQFF	TGCGCCAGCAGCCCCCATTCCGGGACACCGAGCTCCTACAATGAGCAGTTCTTC
NA	TRBV5-6	TRBJ1-2	TRBD1	CASNPGGIDDGYTF	TGTGCCAGCAACCCAGGGGGCATTGATGATGGCTACACCTTC
few	TRBV20-1	TRBJ2-2	TRBD2	CSARLAGGRTGELFF	TGCAGTGCTAGATTAGCGGGGGGGCGTACCGGGGAGCTGTTTTTT
many	TRBV7-9	TRBJ1-2	NA	CASSPPGDSNYGYTF	TGTGCCAGCAGTCCCCCGGGAGATTCGAACTATGGCTACACCTTC
many	TRBV12-3/TRBV12-4	TRBJ2-3	NA	CASSWGLRELSLDTQYF	TGTGCCAGCAGTTGGGGGCTGAGGGAGTTGAGCTTAGATACGCAGTATTTT
NA	TRBV25-1	TRBJ1-4	NA	CASSVGEHLPGDEKLFF	TGTGCCAGCAGTGTGGGGGAACACCTCCCAGGAGATGAAAAACTGTTTTTT